What follows are 19 T cell receptor beta chains derived from one specimen sequenced in a study of T-cell reconstitution after alpha-beta-depleted transplantation in children. Unique molecular identifiers were incorporated when the TCRbeta library was constructed. TCRdb passed the PCR reads through MiXCR, listing each CDR3 protein once. The sample consists of around 110,000 distinct CDR3 sequences, approximately 10% of them appearing once. The material was PBMCs, obtained before TCRalphabeta/CD19-depleted stem cell transplant. The source of these receptors is a boy under 10 years old with acute lymphoblastic leukemia, due to receive a stem cell transplant.

The chain couples TRBV27 to TRBJ2-7; D is unclear. This CDR3 region has 14 residues. Germline V CDR1 and CDR2: MNHEY, SMNVEV (reference sequence). Deletions cut 6 bases from V and 4 bases from J, with 16 bases between. The DNA for the CDR3 is TGTGCCAGCAGCCCTCCTGGGGTATTATACGAGCAGTACTTC. Translating it yields CASSPPGVLYEQYF.

The V gene is TRBV20-1, the J gene TRBJ2-1; 9 positions agree with TRBD2. The CDR3 covers 14 residues. Per the germline V gene, CDR1 is DFQATT and CDR2 is SNEGSKA (reference sequence). V lost 4 bases, J lost 4 bases, and 5 bases stayed unmatched. The CDR3 sequence is CSAIAGVSYNEQFF. As DNA, the CDR3 is TGCAGTGCTATAGCGGGAGTATCGTACAATGAGCAGTTCTTC.

The rearrangement uses TRBV7-3 and TRBJ2-1, with D perhaps TRBD1 (6 bases). Per germline, CDR1 SGHTA and CDR2 FQGTGA. CDR3 length: 13 amino acids. The ends were cut back, 2 bases at V and 8 bases at J, with 10 bases in the middle. The CDR3 here is CASSLQGTDEQFF. The DNA of the CDR3 is TGTGCCAGCAGCTTACAGGGGACGGATGAGCAGTTCTTC.

In this sample, this clonotype turned up many times. This chain uses TRBV6-1 with TRBJ1-5; no clear D gene. Trimming pared 8 bases from V and 3 bases from J, leaving 17 bases between. The CDR3 runs 15 residues. The germline V gene has CDR1 MNHNS and CDR2 SASEGT. The CDR3 sequence: CASAERATPNQPQHF. CDR3 nucleotides: TGTGCCAGCGCCGAGAGGGCCACTCCCAATCAGCCCCAGCATTTT.

This chain links TRBV2 with TRBJ2-7; 7 bases match TRBD2. V trimming: 0 bases; J trimming: 0 bases; junction bases outside the gene matches: 11. The length of the CDR3 is 18 residues. CDR1 and CDR2 (germline): SNHLY, FYNNEI. This CDR3 reads CASSEALGLAAPSYEQYF. CDR3 DNA sequence: TGTGCCAGCAGTGAAGCGCTTGGGCTAGCGGCCCCCTCCTACGAGCAGTACTTC.

This clonotype appeared a few times. The V and J genes are TRBV5-1 and TRBJ2-7; the match to TRBD1 covers 11 bases. The ends lost 2 bases at V and 6 bases at J; junction bases unmatched: 4. In germline, CDR1 is SGHRS, CDR2 YFSETQ. The CDR3 spans 14 residues. The CDR3 DNA sequence: TGCGCCAGCAGCTTCGACGGACAGGGGGCCGAGCAGTACTTC. This codes for CASSFDGQGAEQYF. Based on the CDR3 plus reference TRBV5-1 and TRBJ2-7, the full variable domain is KAGVTQTPRYLIKTRGQQVTLSCSPISGHRSVSWYQQTPGQGLQFLFEYFSETQRNKGNFPGRFSGRQFSNSRSEMNVSTLELGDSALYLCASSFDGQGAEQYFGPGTRLTVT.

This clonotype came up a few times. This chain joins TRBV30 and TRBJ2-3; D unresolved. The germline CDR1 and CDR2 sequences are GTSNPN and SVGIG (reference sequence). Trimming took off 3 bases at V and 3 bases at J, with 7 bases between the two ends. CDR3 length equals 12 residues. CDR3 nucleotides: TGTGCCTGGAGCGAAGGGACAGATACGCAGTATTTT. Encoded protein: CAWSEGTDTQYF.

The chain is built from TRBV20-1 and TRBJ2-5; no firm D call. V was trimmed by 2 bases and J by 0 bases, leaving 16 bases between them. CDR1 is DFQATT, CDR2 SNEGSKA, per germline (reference sequence). The CDR3 extends over 16 amino acids. CDR3 coding DNA: TGCAGTGCTAGACCCCTGGACGGTTGGTACCAAGAGACCCAGTACTTC. As protein: CSARPLDGWYQETQYF.

This clonotype was seen a few times. The chain recombines TRBV20-1 with TRBJ2-1; D ambiguous. The CDR3 sequence is 12 residues long. Looked up from germline, CDR1 is DFQATT and CDR2 is SNEGSKA (reference sequence). Trimming left V 2 bases short and J 5 bases short, with 7 bases between. CDR3 coding DNA: TGCAGTGCTAGAAAACTCCACAATGAGCAGTTCTTC. It specifies CSARKLHNEQFF.

In this sample, this clonotype turned up a few times. The chain carries TRBV20-1 and TRBJ2-1, with a possible D match to TRBD1 (7 bases). The germline CDR1 and CDR2 sequences are DFQATT and SNEGSKA (reference sequence). The CDR3 has 14 residues. Trimming took 5 bases from V and 6 from J, leaving 17 bases between them. The DNA for the CDR3 is TGCAGTGCTGGAGGGACAGCATCGCGCAATGAGCAGTTCTTC. Residues: CSAGGTASRNEQFF.

In its sample, this clonotype was seen many times. The chain combines TRBV6-5 with TRBJ2-1; the D call may be TRBD1 or TRBD2 (5 bases each). V gave up 2 bases and J gave up 0 bases, with 8 bases separating them. CDR1 and CDR2 from the germline V gene are MNHEY and SVGAGI. This CDR3 is 15 amino acids long. Here the CDR3 DNA reads TGTGCCAGCAGTTACGGGACGAGCTCCTACAATGAGCAGTTCTTC. Its protein product is CASSYGTSSYNEQFF.

Within the sample, this clonotype is medium-sized. The rearrangement joins TRBV27 to TRBJ1-5, with 8 bases fitting TRBD1. CDR3 length: 17 amino acids. Germline V gene data show CDR1 as MNHEY and CDR2 as SMNVEV (reference sequence). V was pared by 8 bases and J by 1 base, with 13 bases of the junction left unmatched. CDR3 nucleotide sequence: TGTGCCAGCGGACGGACAGGGTCCGCTATAAGCAATCAGCCCCAGCATTTT. It yields the protein CASGRTGSAISNQPQHF.

The V gene is TRBV19, the J gene TRBJ1-5, with TRBD1 identical over 7 bases. The CDR3 has 16 amino acids. V lost 4 bases, J lost 1 base, and 7 bases stayed unmatched. CDR1 and CDR2 (germline): LNHDA, SQIVND (reference sequence). The CDR3 DNA reads TGTGCCAGTAGTAGATACTCCAGGGGGAGCAATCAGCCCCAGCATTTT. Translating gives CASSRYSRGSNQPQHF.

This sequence joins TRBV4-1 and TRBJ2-2; tentative D call: TRBD1 (5 bases). CDR3 length: 17 amino acids. Trimming removed 4 bases from V and 0 bases from J, with 15 bases in between. Germline CDR1 MGHRA, CDR2 YSYEKL. The chain's CDR3 is CASSPLSGHTNTGELFF. The DNA of the CDR3 is TGCGCCAGCAGCCCACTCTCCGGACACACGAACACCGGGGAGCTGTTTTTT.

This clonotype was counted ten times or more. V is TRBV7-9 and J is TRBJ2-1, with a tentative D call TRBD2 (5 bases). CDR3 length: 13 amino acids. Germline V CDR1 and CDR2: SEHNR, FQNEAQ (reference sequence). V gave up 0 bases and J gave up 10 bases, with 10 bases separating them. The DNA for the CDR3 is TGTGCCAGCAGCTTAGCCCCCTCGGGAGAGCAGTTCTTC. Translated: CASSLAPSGEQFF. The full variable domain, rest sourced from reference TRBV7-9 and TRBJ2-1, is DTGVSQNPRHKITKRGQNVTFRCDPISEHNRLYWYRQTLGQGPEFLTYFQNEAQLEKSRLLSDRFSAERPKGSFSTLEIQRTEQGDSAMYLCASSLAPSGEQFFGPGTRLTVL.

The gene calls are TRBV5-1 and TRBJ2-1; perhaps TRBD2 as D (6 bases). This CDR3 spans 13 amino acids. Trimming removed 4 bases from V and 9 bases from J, with 14 bases in between. Germline V gene data show CDR1 as SGHRS and CDR2 as YFSETQ. CDR3 coding DNA: TGCGCCAGCAGCCTCCCAGCGGGCGGTGAGCAGTTCTTC. This translates into CASSLPAGGEQFF.

The sample holds a few counts of this clonotype. The chain combines TRBV5-1 with TRBJ2-1, with TRBD1 matching over 9 bases. This CDR3 comprises 16 residues. CDR1 and CDR2 from the germline V gene are SGHRS and YFSETQ. With V trimmed by 1 base and J by 8 bases, 10 bases remained unmatched. DNA of the CDR3: TGCGCCAGCAGCTTGACAGGGGGCGATTTTTTGGATGAGCAGTTCTTC. Translated, it gives CASSLTGGDFLDEQFF.

This chain links TRBV12-3 or TRBV12-4 with TRBJ1-1; unclear D gene. The V gene lost 2 bases and the J gene lost 5 bases, with 15 bases spanning the gap. CDR3 length equals 15 residues. The CDR3 nucleotides are TGTGCCAGCAGTTTAAAGTCAGCCGGAGGGACTGAAGCTTTCTTT. The encoded protein is CASSLKSAGGTEAFF.

This clonotype was detected only a few times. CDR3 nucleotides: TGTGCCAGCACCCGAGGGACAGGGGCCTACGAGCAGTACTTC. Protein product: CASTRGTGAYEQYF. The chain links TRBV6-1 to TRBJ2-7; 10 bases fit TRBD1. The trim removed 7 bases at V and 2 bases at J, leaving 5 bases unmatched. Per the germline V gene, CDR1 is MNHNS and CDR2 is SASEGT. This CDR3 region has 14 residues.